This T cell receptor beta chain originates from a study of Ad26.COV2.S vaccination and SARS-CoV-2 variants. Background on the study: The Ad26.COV2.S arm of the COV1001 trial was where the donor was placed.

Noted treatment: over 15 received Ad26.COV2.S at low or high dose, single or two shots; several received placebo; per-sample allocation not given. Material that was analyzed had been drawn on day 63 after the first vaccine or placebo injection. Profiling relied on immunoSEQ multiplex PCR, and the TCRdb table lists in-frame clones only, not all of them. The data show 350,000 to 550,000 clones, with roughly 87% seen just once and about 2.7% held by the top ten. The CDR3 is 15 residues long. Germline lookup yields CDR1 SEHNR and CDR2 FQNEAQ (reference sequence). The ends lost 5 bases at V and 6 bases at J; junction bases unmatched: 8.

This receptor was obtained from a person between 18 and 65 years old who received the Ad26.COV2.S COVID-19 vaccine or a placebo. Sequencing was performed on peripheral blood, taken in a trial of Ad26.COV2.S vaccine versus placebo. The genes are TRBV7-9 and TRBJ1-5; 9 bases are a match to TRBD1. In DNA form, the CDR3 reads TGTGCCAGCAGCCCAGGGACAGGGTTTCGTCAGCCCCAGCATTTT. Translating it yields CASSPGTGFRQPQHF.